Shown below are 14 T cell receptor beta chains from a single sample sequenced in a study of OX40 agonist ivuxolimab in advanced cancers. The protocol was immunoSEQ multiplex PCR, while the TCRdb copy is restricted to in-frame clones and leaves out a portion. The sample lists approximately 76,000 clones, around 85% occurring once. Specimen: CD4+ or CD8+ T cells sorted from blood, collected in a trial of the OX40 agonist ivuxolimab. These receptors were collected from an adult with an advanced solid tumor such as melanoma, head and neck, liver or kidney cancer.

The V call is TRBV30, the J call TRBJ1-1; 11 nucleotides match TRBD1. This CDR3 has 13 residues. Germline loops: CDR1 GTSNPN, CDR2 SVGIG (reference sequence). V trimming: 5 bases; J trimming: 7 bases; junction bases outside the gene matches: 6. CDR3 coding DNA: TGTGCCTGGGGGGACAGGGGGTATGGTGAAGCTTTCTTT. This gives the protein CAWGDRGYGEAFF.

V gene TRBV6-6 combines with J gene TRBJ1-1; unclear D gene. The V end lost 0 bases, the J end lost 6 bases, and 5 bases lay between the germline ends. This CDR3 spans 12 amino acids. CDR1 is MNHNY, CDR2 SVGAGI, per germline (reference sequence). The CDR3 coding sequence is TGTGCCAGCAGTTACTCGGCGTCTGAAGCTTTCTTT. Its protein is CASSYSASEAFF.

The rearrangement links TRBV29-1 to TRBJ2-3, with 10 bases fitting TRBD2. Losses at the gene ends were 7 bases for V and 0 bases for J; bases not matched to a gene: 7. Germline loops: CDR1 SQVTM, CDR2 ANQGSEA. This CDR3 comprises 15 residues. The CDR3 here is CSARTSGSSTDTQYF. CDR3 coding DNA: TGCAGCGCTCGGACTAGCGGATCTAGCACAGATACGCAGTATTTT.

This rearrangement joins TRBV2 to TRBJ1-6, with TRBD1 as a possible D gene (6 bases). Germline V gene lookup returns CDR1 SNHLY and CDR2 FYNNEI. Trimming left V 3 bases short and J 7 bases short, with 16 bases between. CDR3 length: 16 amino acids. The CDR3 nucleotides are TGTGCCAGCAGTGACCCCGCCGGGACACAAAATTCACCCCTCCACTTT. Translating it yields CASSDPAGTQNSPLHF.

This rearrangement joins TRBV5-8 to TRBJ2-3; 12 nucleotides agree with TRBD2. Looked up from germline, CDR1 is SGHTS and CDR2 is YDEGEE. V lost 5 bases to trimming and J lost 6 bases; unmatched junction nucleotides: 7. The CDR3 has 15 residues. Written as DNA, the CDR3 is TGTGCCAGCAGACTTACTAGCGGGGGGCGGGATACGCAGTATTTT. Protein: CASRLTSGGRDTQYF. Complete variable domain (other parts from reference TRBV5-8 and TRBJ2-3): EAGVTQSPTHLIKTRGQQATLRCSPISGHTSVYWYQQALGLGLQFLLWYDEGEERNRGNFPPRFSGRQFPNYSSELNVNALELEDSALYLCASRLTSGGRDTQYFGPGTRLTVL.

The chain combines TRBV4-2 with TRBJ1-3, with 8 bases aligning to TRBD1. The V gene's germline CDR1 is LGHNA and CDR2 YNFKEQ. V lost 5 bases and J lost 4; bases outside the gene matches: 7. The CDR3 totals 15 residues. In DNA, the CDR3 is TGTGCCAGCAGCTCTAACGACAGGGGCGGAAACACCATATATTTT. This sequence encodes CASSSNDRGGNTIYF.

The chain joins TRBV2 to TRBJ1-4; the D gene is possibly TRBD1 (5 bases). The CDR3 consists of 13 residues. Trimming cost V 7 bases and J 8 bases, with 14 bases left between them. Germline loops: CDR1 SNHLY, CDR2 FYNNEI. CDR3 amino acids: CASMAGPWEKLFF. Written as DNA, the CDR3 is TGTGCCAGCATGGCAGGGCCCTGGGAAAAACTGTTTTTT.

This clone was seen more than once but under ten times. J is TRBJ1-3 and V is TRBV7-3; TRBD1 might be the D (6 bases). The CDR3 runs 13 residues. Germline CDR1 reads SGHTA; CDR2 reads FQGTGA. V lost 4 bases, J lost 3 bases, and 7 bases lay in between. CDR3 nucleotide sequence: TGTGCCAGCAGCTCAGGGGTTGGAAACACCATATATTTT. Translating it yields CASSSGVGNTIYF.

This sequence joins TRBV7-8 and TRBJ1-2; 7 bases agree with TRBD1. Trimming at V came to 3 bases and at J to 3 bases, leaving 10 bases not matched to a gene. Germline V gene data show CDR1 as SGHVS and CDR2 as FQNEAQ. The CDR3 has 16 amino acids. CDR3 amino acids: CASSFLTVQGDYGYTF. The CDR3 nucleotides are TGTGCCAGCAGCTTCCTCACCGTCCAGGGGGACTATGGCTACACCTTC.

V is TRBV5-1 and J is TRBJ1-6; no reliable D call. Deletions cut 6 bases from V and 10 bases from J, with 14 bases between. Germline V lookup: CDR1 SGHRS, CDR2 YFSETQ. This CDR3 has 13 amino acids. The CDR3 bases are TGCGCCAGCAAACTGGTATCAGAGTCACCCCTCCACTTT. Residues: CASKLVSESPLHF.

CDR3 in amino acids: CASTVVRQPQHF. In DNA form, the CDR3 reads TGTGCCAGCACCGTAGTAAGGCAGCCCCAGCATTTT. The rearrangement uses TRBV28 and TRBJ1-5; D unclear. This CDR3 has 12 residues. Germline CDR1 and CDR2: MDHEN and SYDVKM. V gave up 7 bases and J gave up 7 bases, with 11 bases separating them.

The V call is TRBV11-2, the J call TRBJ1-2; D not certain. Germline lookup yields CDR1 SGHAT and CDR2 FQNNGV. The CDR3 spans 15 residues. The germline V and J ends were trimmed by 6 bases and 1 base, with 15 bases remaining between them. CDR3 nucleotides: TGTGCCAGCAGGCCACCGGACGGCCGTAACTATGGCTACACCTTC. It translates to CASRPPDGRNYGYTF.

V is TRBV6-5 and J is TRBJ1-2; D not resolved. The CDR3 is 11 amino acids. Germline V gives CDR1 MNHEY, CDR2 SVGAGI. Trimming stripped 4 bases from V and 4 bases from J, with 4 bases between. CDR3 nucleotides: TGTGCCAGCAGTTCCATCTATGGCTACACCTTC. Amino acid sequence: CASSSIYGYTF.

This clone has more than one count but fewer than ten. The chain combines TRBV2 with TRBJ1-2, with 10 bases matching TRBD1. The J segment lost 8 bases and the V segment lost 6 bases, leaving 6 bases of the junction unmatched. Germline V gene lookup returns CDR1 SNHLY and CDR2 FYNNEI. There are 13 residues in the CDR3. CDR3 sequence reads: CASRPDRGQGYTF. The CDR3 DNA is TGTGCCAGCAGACCCGACAGGGGGCAAGGCTACACCTTC.